Sequencing of this T cell receptor beta chain was carried out in a study of CD8+CD57+ T cells in acquired aplastic anemia. Study-wide findings and caveats: With respect to CD8+ Simpson's diversity, patients and controls did not differ significantly.

According to the study, genomic DNA was the template for TCR beta VDJ and CDR3 profiling. In TCRdb, the reads were re-called with MiXCR into one record per CDR3 protein. The sample records 150,000 to 200,000 distinct CDR3 sequences, approximately 48% being singletons. Germline V gene sequence: CDR1 SGHVS, CDR2 FNYEAQ. The CDR3 has 12 amino acids. The V and J ends lost 5 bases and 3 bases respectively, with 5 bases between them. Before being chosen for sequencing, patients had shown CD8+CD57+ cell expansion by flow cytometry. Details on this clonotype: Its antigen is still unknown.

This TCR was sampled from a human donor with aplastic anemia. V and J are TRBV7-6 and TRBJ1-5; D ambiguous. The sequencing sample was made of sorted CD4+, CD8+, or CD8+CD57+ T cells (not recorded which) from PBMCs. The chain's CDR3 is CASSENNQPQHF. DNA of the CDR3: TGTGCCAGCAGCGAGAACAATCAGCCCCAGCATTTT.